The entry that follows covers one T cell receptor (beta chain) sequence. The antigen remains unidentified. This CDR3 has 15 residues. Germline V gene sequence: CDR1 LNHNV, CDR2 YYDKDF (reference sequence). With 0 bases clipped from V and 4 bases from J, the junction kept 3 bases outside the gene matches. The sample originates from a study of CD8+CD57+ T cells in acquired aplastic anemia. General study findings and limits: Approximately 30 CD8+ CDR3 sequences were shared between patients and controls. A significant difference in CD8+ Simpson's diversity between patients and controls was not found.

Profiles of TCR beta VDJ and CDR3 were generated from a genomic DNA template. Using its own MiXCR run on the reads, TCRdb lists one record per CDR3 protein. The table includes 86,000 or so distinct CDR3 sequences, 40% to 55% detected once. The gene calls are TRBV15 and TRBJ2-7, with 10 nucleotides matching TRBD1. The specimen was sorted CD4+, CD8+, or CD8+CD57+ T cells (not recorded which) from PBMCs. The receptor was isolated from a human donor in good health, serving as a control. The CDR3 DNA sequence: TGTGCCACCAGCAGAGATAGGACAGGGGGGTACGAGCAGTACTTC. Its translation is CATSRDRTGGYEQYF.